This passage covers 20 T cell receptor beta chains from one sample sequenced in a study of OX40 agonist ivuxolimab in advanced cancers. Receptor libraries were prepared by the immunoSEQ multiplex PCR assay. The clones in this table, taken by TCRdb from immuneACCESS, are in-frame only. Not every clone is retained; where verified, under half of the shortfall comes from an unresolved V gene, and the cause of the rest is unknown. Across this sample there are over 15,000 clones, with 65% to 75% seen only once. 20% to 30% of the sample is held by the ten biggest clonotypes. The sample in question was CD4+ or CD8+ T cells sorted from blood, obtained in a trial of the OX40 agonist ivuxolimab. The origin of the receptors is an adult with an advanced solid tumor such as melanoma, head and neck, liver or kidney cancer.

The V gene is TRBV19, the J gene TRBJ2-7, with D possibly matching TRBD2 (5 bases). CDR1 and CDR2 (germline): LNHDA, SQIVND (reference sequence). This CDR3 has 15 residues. V gave up 6 bases and J gave up 3 bases, with 18 bases separating them. CDR3 residues: CASSLAYGVYYEQYF. The CDR3 nucleotides are TGTGCCAGTAGCTTAGCCTACGGGGTCTACTACGAGCAGTACTTC.

This clone appeared a few times. The chain has TRBV6-1 and TRBJ2-7; D remains unclear. The V and J ends lost 3 bases and 1 base respectively, with 7 bases between them. This CDR3 has 13 amino acids. CDR1 and CDR2 from the germline V gene are MNHNS and SASEGT. For the CDR3, the DNA is TGTGCCAGCAGTGAGACTCGATCCTACGAGCAGTACTTC. Protein sequence: CASSETRSYEQYF.

The CDR3 coding sequence is TGTGCCAGCAGCAGAGGGATAGGTGGGACAGGGGTCTATGGCTACACCTTC. Protein: CASSRGIGGTGVYGYTF. The chain has TRBV9 and TRBJ1-2, with TRBD1 matching over 10 bases. After removal of 4 bases from V and 4 bases from J, the junction contained 13 bases not matched to a gene. This CDR3 comprises 17 residues. The germline V gene has CDR1 SGDLS and CDR2 YYNGEE. Combining the CDR3 with reference TRBV9 and TRBJ1-2 gives the whole variable domain DSGVTQTPKHLITATGQRVTLRCSPRSGDLSVYWYQQSLDQGLQFLIQYYNGEERAKGNILERFSAQQFPDLHSELNLSSLELGDSALYFCASSRGIGGTGVYGYTFGSGTRLTVV.

The chain links TRBV7-9 to TRBJ2-7, with unresolved D. V was cut by 1 base and J by 6 bases, with 10 bases left in between. The germline CDR1 and CDR2 sequences are SEHNR and FQNEAQ (reference sequence). CDR3 size: 13 residues. The CDR3 sequence is CASSLGTVTEQYF. The CDR3, as DNA: TGTGCCAGCAGCTTAGGGACGGTGACCGAGCAGTACTTC.

V and J are TRBV7-2 and TRBJ1-1, with a possible D match to TRBD1 (6 bases). This CDR3 spans 16 amino acids. Germline V gene sequence: CDR1 SGHTA, CDR2 FQGNSA. V lost 1 base and J 0 bases, leaving 12 bases between the germline ends. The CDR3 nucleotides are TGTGCCAGCAGCTTAGTAGGGGGACTTTTGAACACTGAAGCTTTCTTT. Its translation is CASSLVGGLLNTEAFF.

J is TRBJ2-1 and V is TRBV4-1; a possible D gene is TRBD1 (6 bases). The CDR3 has 15 amino acids. V was shortened by 0 bases and J by 6 bases, with 12 bases between the two germline ends. Germline V gene data show CDR1 as MGHRA and CDR2 as YSYEKL. The CDR3 DNA reads as TGCGCCAGCAGCCAAGATGCAGGGGTGGGCAATGAGCAGTTCTTC. This sequence encodes CASSQDAGVGNEQFF.

This clone has just a few counts. The rearrangement joins TRBV28 to TRBJ2-7; D is unclear. V lost 3 bases to trimming and J lost 2 bases, with 8 bases between them. The CDR3 is 13 amino acids. Germline lookup yields CDR1 MDHEN and CDR2 SYDVKM. The CDR3 DNA follows: TGTGCCAGCAGTTTGAACAGAGCCTACGAGCAGTACTTC. Amino acid sequence: CASSLNRAYEQYF.

The chain has TRBV11-1 and TRBJ2-7; 8 bases fit TRBD1. Germline trimming cut 3 bases from V and 5 bases from J; bases unmatched to any gene: 9. The V gene's germline CDR1 is SGHAT and CDR2 FQDESV (reference sequence). This CDR3 comprises 15 residues. CDR3 nucleotides: TGTGCCAGCAGCTTTCCAGGGGGCTCCGGCGACGAGCAGTACTTC. It codes for CASSFPGGSGDEQYF.

This clone came up once. This chain connects TRBV30 to TRBJ2-1; 10 nucleotides line up with TRBD2. The junction had 8 bases not matched to a gene; V was cut back by 3 bases and J by 9 bases. CDR1 and CDR2 from the germline V gene are GTSNPN and SVGIG (reference sequence). This CDR3 is 14 amino acids long. DNA for the CDR3: TGTGCCTGGAGCCGGGGACTAGCGTTGTCTGAGCAGTTCTTC. Its protein is CAWSRGLALSEQFF.

The rearrangement links TRBV7-9 to TRBJ2-5; perhaps D is TRBD1 or TRBD2 (6 bases each). Trimming left V 8 bases short and J 1 base short, with 17 bases between. Per germline, CDR1 SEHNR and CDR2 FQNEAQ (reference sequence). The CDR3 spans 15 residues. Written as DNA, the CDR3 is TGTGCCAGCGCGGAGGGGGGTTTGGCCCAAGAGACCCAGTACTTC. As protein: CASAEGGLAQETQYF.

The gene calls are TRBV5-6 and TRBJ2-7; no clear D. This CDR3 has 14 amino acids. V shed 0 bases and J shed 2 bases, with 9 bases lying between them. Per germline, CDR1 SGHDT and CDR2 YYEEEE. The CDR3 here is CASSLGGSTYEQYF. CDR3 sequence (DNA): TGTGCCAGCAGCTTGGGTGGAAGTACCTACGAGCAGTACTTC.

The CDR3 loop is CASSLERPSGPNEKLFF. The CDR3 nucleotides are TGTGCCAGCAGTTTAGAAAGACCCAGCGGACCTAATGAAAAACTGTTTTTT. The V gene is TRBV28, the J gene TRBJ1-4; no definite D call. There are 17 residues in the CDR3. CDR1 and CDR2 from the germline V gene are MDHEN and SYDVKM. The ends were cut back, 2 bases at V and 3 bases at J, with 16 bases in the middle. The full variable domain, completed using reference TRBV28 and TRBJ1-4, is DVKVTQSSRYLVKRTGEKVFLECVQDMDHENMFWYRQDPGLGLRLIYFSYDVKMKEKGDIPEGYSVSREKKERFSLILESASTNQTSMYLCASSLERPSGPNEKLFFGSGTQLSVL.

CDR3 region: CASSLRTGSIGYTF. In DNA form, the CDR3 reads TGTGCCAGCAGTTTGAGGACAGGGTCGATCGGCTACACCTTC. The genes are TRBV28 and TRBJ1-2, with 8 bases aligning to TRBD1. This CDR3 has 14 amino acids. V trimming: 3 bases; J trimming: 8 bases; junction bases outside the gene matches: 8. Germline lookup yields CDR1 MDHEN and CDR2 SYDVKM.

The rearrangement uses TRBV2 and TRBJ1-2; 9 positions agree with TRBD1. Germline V gene sequence: CDR1 SNHLY, CDR2 FYNNEI. With V trimmed by 4 bases and J by 6 bases, 0 bases remained unmatched. The length of the CDR3 is 12 residues. This chain's CDR3 is CASSGTGDGYTF. The CDR3 region has the DNA TGTGCCAGCAGTGGGACAGGGGATGGCTACACCTTC.

The gene calls are TRBV6-1 and TRBJ1-2; D unresolved. The CDR3 totals 14 residues. Germline V lookup: CDR1 MNHNS, CDR2 SASEGT. Trimming stripped 7 bases from V and 0 bases from J, with 12 bases between. As DNA, the CDR3 is TGTGCCAGCACTGCGAGCGGCCCTAACTATGGCTACACCTTC. It yields the protein CASTASGPNYGYTF.

This chain joins TRBV27 and TRBJ2-2; no clear D gene. CDR1 is MNHEY and CDR2 is SMNVEV in the germline V gene (reference sequence). This CDR3 is 12 amino acids long. The germline V and J ends were trimmed by 5 bases and 2 bases, with 3 bases remaining between them. CDR3 in amino acids: CASSPNTGELFF. In nucleotides, the CDR3 is TGTGCCAGCAGTCCTAACACCGGGGAGCTGTTTTTT.

This clone was detected a few times. The same CDR3 is also encoded by other DNA sequences in this sample. This chain connects TRBV14 to TRBJ2-1; 7 positions agree with TRBD2. Germline CDR1 reads SGHDN; CDR2 reads FVKESK. V dropped 5 bases and J dropped 8; count of bases not matched to a gene: 6. The CDR3 sequence is 13 residues long. This CDR3 is CASSISAGDEQFF. DNA of the CDR3: TGTGCCAGCAGCATCAGCGCGGGGGATGAGCAGTTCTTC.

The V and J genes are TRBV5-6 and TRBJ2-3, with 8 positions matching TRBD2. V was clipped by 1 base and J by 4 bases; unmatched bases: 2. The CDR3 totals 14 residues. CDR1 SGHDT and CDR2 YYEEEE come from the germline V gene. The CDR3 loop is CASSLTSGADTQYF. CDR3 nucleotide sequence: TGTGCCAGCAGCTTGACTAGCGGTGCAGATACGCAGTATTTT.

This rearrangement joins TRBV4-1 to TRBJ2-5; D is unclear. The J call may be faulty, since TRBJ2-7 better matches the DNA end. Germline values: CDR1 MGHRA, CDR2 YSYEKL. The CDR3 covers 13 residues. DNA for the CDR3: TGCGCCAGCAGCCAAGCCGTCGGGTACGAGCAGTACTTC. Translating gives CASSQAVGYEQYF.

CDR3 in amino acids: CASSPGTRNEQFF. In DNA, the CDR3 is TGTGCCAGCAGTCCCGGGACTAGAAATGAGCAGTTCTTC. The V gene is TRBV6-5, the J gene TRBJ2-1, with 8 bases that match TRBD2. From germline, CDR1 is MNHEY and CDR2 SVGAGI. Unmatched junction bases numbered 4, after V lost 5 bases and J lost 7 bases. CDR3 size: 13 residues.